This T cell receptor beta chain was sequenced in a study of blood T cell repertoires in COVID-19. On the study more broadly: Sites across the United States, Italy and Spain contributed samples from acute and convalescent COVID-19. PBMCs, B-cell-depleted T cells, or T cells were the source of the cDNA or gDNA that made up the material.

This CDR3 spans 16 amino acids. V lost 4 bases and J 0 bases, leaving 14 bases between the germline ends. Germline V gives CDR1 MDHEN, CDR2 SYDVKM. Under the authors' procedure: Scientists estimated how many nucleated cells there were by amplifying reference gene primers. The protocol was immunoSEQ multiplex PCR, while the TCRdb copy is restricted to in-frame clones and leaves out a portion. V and J calls and clone size are copied from that table; D and trimming were computed from the DNA. The sample yields about 120,000 clones, roughly nine tenths seen once. Sequencing was carried out using peripheral blood. This clonotype originated in a human donor in a cohort sampled during active COVID-19. The rearrangement joins TRBV28 to TRBJ2-3, with a possible D match to TRBD1 (7 bases). CDR3 nucleotide sequence: TGTGCCAGCAGTTCCCAGGGGGGCCCCAGCACAGATACGCAGTATTTT. This codes for CASSSQGGPSTDTQYF.